The present entry profiles one T cell receptor (beta chain) with its context. This CDR3 comprises 12 residues. The germline CDR1 and CDR2 sequences are MGHDK and SYGVNS. Deletions cut 4 bases from V and 9 bases from J, with 10 bases between. The sample comes from a study of CD8+ T cells in alopecia areata. Study summary: Tofacitinib treatment spanned 6 to 18 months, with 6 months off drug afterward.

RNA extraction was followed by reverse transcription into cDNA, which acted as the sequencing template. Some clones are missing from TCRdb's copy, which holds only in-frame ones; the method was immunoSEQ multiplex PCR. The profile shows around 140,000 clones, roughly 50% of them singletons. This receptor was taken from a human donor with alopecia areata. The chain employs TRBV25-1 and TRBJ1-5; D call uncertain. The sequenced sample was CD4+ T cells sorted from blood. The CDR3 loop reads CASSAPGVPQHF. CDR3 sequence (DNA): TGTGCCAGCAGTGCCCCCGGAGTGCCCCAGCATTTT.